The subject of this entry is one T cell receptor (beta chain). Sequenced by immunoSEQ multiplex PCR; TCRdb stores in-frame clones only, minus some. The sample holds 250,000 or so clones, approximately 80% seen once. These data are taken from a study of blood T cell repertoires in COVID-19. The CDR3 spans 11 residues. Germline V lookup: CDR1 SGDLS, CDR2 YYNGEE. Trimming took 5 bases from V and 3 from J, leaving 5 bases between them. J is TRBJ1-1 and V is TRBV9; no clear D gene. The sample was peripheral blood. The TCR comes from a man aged 35 to 55 who had recovered from COVID-19. CDR3 sequence: CASRGDTEAFF. CDR3 nucleotides: TGTGCCAGCAGAGGAGACACTGAAGCTTTCTTT.